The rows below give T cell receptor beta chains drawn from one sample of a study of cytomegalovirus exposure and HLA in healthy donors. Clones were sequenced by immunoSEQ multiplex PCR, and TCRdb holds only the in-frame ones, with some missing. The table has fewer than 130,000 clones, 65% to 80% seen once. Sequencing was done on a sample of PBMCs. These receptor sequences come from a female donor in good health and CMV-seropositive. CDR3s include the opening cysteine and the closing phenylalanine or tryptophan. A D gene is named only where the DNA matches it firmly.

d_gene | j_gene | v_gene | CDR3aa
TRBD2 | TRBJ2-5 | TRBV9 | CASVPSGGPGETQYF
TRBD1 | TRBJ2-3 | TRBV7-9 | CASSLGGGQGKVNTQYF
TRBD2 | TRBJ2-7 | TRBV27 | CASSSFTTSALYF
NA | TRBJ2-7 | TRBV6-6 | CASSFQGESYEQYF
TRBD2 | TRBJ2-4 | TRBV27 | CASSPQGLRWEGTILQYF
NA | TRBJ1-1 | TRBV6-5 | CASSVDRTQNTEAFF
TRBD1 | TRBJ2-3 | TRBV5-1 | CASSPGQRTDTQYF
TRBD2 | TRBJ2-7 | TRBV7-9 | CASSQLAESYEQYF
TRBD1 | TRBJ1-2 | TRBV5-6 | CASSWELTGSLQGYTF
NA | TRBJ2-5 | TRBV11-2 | CASRSSVKGGQETQYF
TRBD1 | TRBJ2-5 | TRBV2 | CASRRGQGAPGETQYF
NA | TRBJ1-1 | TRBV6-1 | CASSGTTGNTEAFF
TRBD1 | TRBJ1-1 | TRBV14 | CASSQYLDRVTEAFF
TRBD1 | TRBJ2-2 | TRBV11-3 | CASTGQGTGELFF
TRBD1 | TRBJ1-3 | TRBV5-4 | CASSRDRDGNTIYF
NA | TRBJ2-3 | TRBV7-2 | CASSWPSTDTQYF
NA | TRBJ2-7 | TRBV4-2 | CASSQERWAGSYEQYF
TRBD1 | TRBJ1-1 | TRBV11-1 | CASSLRQGSEAFF
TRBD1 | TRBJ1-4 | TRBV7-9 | CASSPGTGGEKLFF
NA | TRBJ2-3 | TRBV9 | CASSVARGSDTQYF
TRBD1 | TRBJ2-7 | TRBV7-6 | CASSLGRGQGYEQYF
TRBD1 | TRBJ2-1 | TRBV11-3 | CASSLVRTGLGNEQFF
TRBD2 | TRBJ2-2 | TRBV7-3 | CASSLLAGGANTGELFF
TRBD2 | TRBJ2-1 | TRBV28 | CASSPSGVPYNEQFF
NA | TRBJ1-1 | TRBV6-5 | CASREDGNTEAFF
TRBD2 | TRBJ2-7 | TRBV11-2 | CASRPGLGAYEQYF
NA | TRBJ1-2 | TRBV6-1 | CASSEWNGDYGYTF
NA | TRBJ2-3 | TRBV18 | CASSPPGSQGTQYF
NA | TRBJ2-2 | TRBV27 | CASSLSTYGELFF
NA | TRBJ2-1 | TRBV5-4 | CASSLSSVSHNEQFF
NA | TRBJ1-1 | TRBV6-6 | CAAEAMNTEAFF
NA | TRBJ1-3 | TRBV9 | CASSARTTRAGGNTIYF
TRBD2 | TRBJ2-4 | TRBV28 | CASSSSGVAKNIQYF
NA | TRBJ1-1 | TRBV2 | CASGRLGRANTEAFF
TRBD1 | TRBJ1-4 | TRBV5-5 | CASSVQGVQREKLFF
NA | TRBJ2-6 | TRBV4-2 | CASSQGQPGANVLTF
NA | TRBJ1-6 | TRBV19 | CASTETENSPLHF
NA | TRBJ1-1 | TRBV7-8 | CASSVTGKWNTEAFF
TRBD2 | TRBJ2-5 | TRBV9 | CASSPLAGNYQETQYF